Listed below are T cell receptor beta chains from one sample, sequenced in a study of blood T cell repertoires in COVID-19. Assay used: immunoSEQ multiplex PCR; TCRdb lists only in-frame clones, some missing. The sample gives fewer than 250,000 clones, around 88% of which show up once; roughly 8.2% is in the top ten. Sequenced input: peripheral blood. These receptors were taken from a woman aged 45-59 years with acute or convalescent COVID-19. The CDR3 runs from the conserved cysteine through the conserved F or W. D genes are given only for firm matches. The listing skips clone size in some rows; elsewhere it reads once, few, many or a size class.

D gene: TRBD2
J gene: TRBJ2-7
clone size: .
V gene: TRBV6-5
CDR3 protein: CASTGLAGGYEQYF
CDR3 DNA: TGTGCCAGCACCGGACTAGCGGGAGGGTACGAGCAGTACTTC

D gene: .
J gene: TRBJ2-5
clone size: .
V gene: TRBV19
CDR3 protein: CASSNQGGWGGETQYF
CDR3 DNA: TGTGCCAGTAGCAACCAGGGAGGATGGGGCGGAGAGACCCAGTACTTC

D gene: .
J gene: TRBJ1-5
clone size: .
V gene: TRBV30
CDR3 protein: CAWSVGGNQPQHF
CDR3 DNA: TGTGCCTGGAGTGTAGGGGGCAATCAGCCCCAGCATTTT

D gene: .
J gene: TRBJ1-2
clone size: .
V gene: TRBV28
CDR3 protein: CASTRGMDGYTF
CDR3 DNA: TGTGCCAGTACACGGGGAATGGATGGCTACACCTTC

D gene: TRBD1
J gene: TRBJ2-7
clone size: .
V gene: TRBV2
CDR3 protein: CASDRDVSYEQYF
CDR3 DNA: TGTGCCAGCGACAGGGACGTCTCCTACGAGCAGTACTTC

D gene: .
J gene: TRBJ2-7
clone size: .
V gene: TRBV7-3
CDR3 protein: CASSLRGGTADEQYF
CDR3 DNA: TGTGCCAGCAGCTTAAGGGGCGGGACGGCAGACGAGCAGTACTTC

D gene: .
J gene: TRBJ2-3
clone size: .
V gene: TRBV24-1
CDR3 protein: CAPYPRDTQYF
CDR3 DNA: TGTGCCCCCTACCCCCGGGATACGCAGTATTTT

D gene: .
J gene: TRBJ1-1
clone size: .
V gene: TRBV5-1
CDR3 protein: CASSLGPGALLAFF
CDR3 DNA: TGCGCCAGCAGCTTGGGGCCAGGGGCTCTGTTAGCTTTCTTT

D gene: .
J gene: TRBJ2-2
clone size: .
V gene: TRBV5-4
CDR3 protein: CASDSGNTGELFF
CDR3 DNA: TGTGCCAGCGATTCGGGGAACACCGGGGAGCTGTTTTTT

D gene: TRBD2
J gene: TRBJ2-2
clone size: .
V gene: TRBV3-1/TRBV3-2
CDR3 protein: CASSQLAGGYTGELFF
CDR3 DNA: TGTGCCAGCAGCCAGTTAGCGGGAGGGTACACCGGGGAGCTGTTTTTT

D gene: .
J gene: TRBJ2-5
clone size: .
V gene: TRBV19
CDR3 protein: CASSIELVSRETQYF
CDR3 DNA: TGTGCCAGTAGTATCGAACTAGTCTCTCGAGAGACCCAGTACTTC

D gene: TRBD2
J gene: TRBJ2-1
clone size: .
V gene: TRBV5-6
CDR3 protein: CASSLVTSADNEQFF
CDR3 DNA: TGTGCCAGCAGCTTGGTAACTAGCGCTGACAATGAGCAGTTCTTC

D gene: .
J gene: TRBJ1-1
clone size: .
V gene: TRBV5-1
CDR3 protein: CASSLEGTSSGMAFF
CDR3 DNA: TGCGCCAGCAGCTTGGAGGGGACTAGCAGCGGAATGGCTTTCTTT

D gene: .
J gene: TRBJ1-5
clone size: many
V gene: TRBV27
CDR3 protein: CASSSRLPSNQPQHF
CDR3 DNA: TGTGCCAGCAGTTCGCGCCTGCCTAGCAATCAGCCCCAGCATTTT

D gene: .
J gene: TRBJ1-2
clone size: .
V gene: TRBV2
CDR3 protein: CASYQGNYGYTF
CDR3 DNA: TGTGCCAGCTATCAGGGCAACTATGGCTACACCTTC

D gene: .
J gene: TRBJ2-2
clone size: .
V gene: TRBV3-1/TRBV3-2
CDR3 protein: CASSPSRGLLNTGELFF
CDR3 DNA: TGTGCCAGCAGCCCTAGCAGGGGTCTATTGAACACCGGGGAGCTGTTTTTT

D gene: .
J gene: TRBJ1-1
clone size: once
V gene: TRBV6-4
CDR3 protein: CASRRDPGTEAFF
CDR3 DNA: TGTGCCAGCAGGCGGGACCCTGGGACTGAAGCTTTCTTT

D gene: TRBD1
J gene: TRBJ1-1
clone size: .
V gene: TRBV6-2/TRBV6-3
CDR3 protein: CASSSRGRPTEAFF
CDR3 DNA: TGTGCCAGCAGTTCCAGGGGGCGCCCCACTGAAGCTTTCTTT

D gene: TRBD2
J gene: TRBJ2-7
clone size: .
V gene: TRBV28
CDR3 protein: CASSLTRAGPTYEQYF
CDR3 DNA: TGTGCCAGCAGTTTAACCCGAGCGGGACCAACCTACGAGCAGTACTTC

D gene: TRBD1
J gene: TRBJ1-2
clone size: once
V gene: TRBV28
CDR3 protein: CASSSGTGRGYTF
CDR3 DNA: TGTGCCAGCAGTTCCGGGACAGGTCGTGGCTACACCTTC

D gene: TRBD1
J gene: TRBJ1-1
clone size: .
V gene: TRBV5-1
CDR3 protein: CASSWGTGGTEAFF
CDR3 DNA: TGCGCCAGCAGCTGGGGGACAGGGGGAACTGAAGCTTTCTTT

D gene: TRBD2
J gene: TRBJ2-1
clone size: .
V gene: TRBV6-2/TRBV6-3
CDR3 protein: CASSTRLAGVYNEQFF
CDR3 DNA: TGTGCCAGCAGTACCAGACTAGCGGGAGTCTACAATGAGCAGTTCTTC

D gene: .
J gene: TRBJ1-3
clone size: .
V gene: TRBV28
CDR3 protein: CASSLQGNTIYF
CDR3 DNA: TGTGCCAGCAGTTTACAGGGAAACACCATATATTTT

D gene: .
J gene: TRBJ2-1
clone size: once
V gene: TRBV7-6
CDR3 protein: CASSSPPFGQFF
CDR3 DNA: TGTGCCAGCAGCTCACCACCATTCGGGCAGTTCTTC

D gene: .
J gene: TRBJ2-1
clone size: .
V gene: TRBV9
CDR3 protein: CASSAPGTSLHGEQFF
CDR3 DNA: TGTGCCAGCAGCGCCCCCGGGACATCGCTACATGGTGAGCAGTTCTTC

D gene: TRBD2
J gene: TRBJ2-1
clone size: .
V gene: TRBV9
CDR3 protein: CASSPRSGRGDEQFF
CDR3 DNA: TGTGCCAGCAGCCCCCGGAGCGGGAGGGGGGATGAGCAGTTCTTC

D gene: TRBD1
J gene: TRBJ2-3
clone size: .
V gene: TRBV23-1
CDR3 protein: CASSPLQGADTQYF
CDR3 DNA: TGCGCCAGCAGTCCGTTGCAGGGGGCAGATACGCAGTATTTT

D gene: TRBD1
J gene: TRBJ1-1
clone size: .
V gene: TRBV6-5
CDR3 protein: CASSSQGAGTEAFF
CDR3 DNA: TGTGCCAGCAGTTCCCAGGGGGCCGGCACTGAAGCTTTCTTT

D gene: .
J gene: TRBJ2-7
clone size: .
V gene: TRBV5-1
CDR3 protein: CASSLAQGGEQYF
CDR3 DNA: TGCGCCAGCAGCTTGGCCCAGGGTGGCGAGCAGTACTTC

D gene: .
J gene: TRBJ2-1
clone size: .
V gene: TRBV25-1
CDR3 protein: CASGGGSNEQFF
CDR3 DNA: TGTGCCAGCGGTGGAGGCAGTAATGAGCAGTTCTTC

D gene: .
J gene: TRBJ1-1
clone size: .
V gene: TRBV13
CDR3 protein: CASSFQGRGTEAFF
CDR3 DNA: TGTGCCAGCAGCTTCCAGGGCAGGGGCACTGAAGCTTTCTTT

D gene: .
J gene: TRBJ2-7
clone size: .
V gene: TRBV7-9
CDR3 protein: CASSLATNYEQYF
CDR3 DNA: TGTGCCAGCAGCTTAGCAACTAACTACGAGCAGTACTTC

D gene: TRBD2
J gene: TRBJ2-1
clone size: .
V gene: TRBV24-1
CDR3 protein: CATSPTAGGTYNEQFF
CDR3 DNA: TGTGCCACCAGTCCGACGGCGGGAGGGACCTACAATGAGCAGTTCTTC

D gene: .
J gene: TRBJ2-2
clone size: .
V gene: TRBV5-1
CDR3 protein: CASSPTGTGELFF
CDR3 DNA: TGCGCCAGCAGCCCAACAGGGACCGGGGAGCTGTTTTTT

D gene: .
J gene: TRBJ2-7
clone size: .
V gene: TRBV6-5
CDR3 protein: CASTERKGAHYEQYF
CDR3 DNA: TGTGCCAGCACCGAACGGAAGGGAGCCCACTACGAGCAGTACTTC

D gene: TRBD1
J gene: TRBJ1-2
clone size: .
V gene: TRBV25-1
CDR3 protein: CASSEYRQGEGYTF
CDR3 DNA: TGTGCCAGCAGTGAATATCGACAGGGTGAAGGCTACACCTTC

D gene: TRBD1
J gene: TRBJ1-4
clone size: .
V gene: TRBV18
CDR3 protein: CASSGQGWSEKLFF
CDR3 DNA: TGTGCCAGCTCCGGACAGGGGTGGAGTGAAAAACTGTTTTTT

D gene: .
J gene: TRBJ1-5
clone size: few
V gene: TRBV5-1
CDR3 protein: CASSNSPNQPQHF
CDR3 DNA: TGCGCCAGCAGCAATAGCCCCAATCAGCCCCAGCATTTT

D gene: TRBD1
J gene: TRBJ1-3
clone size: .
V gene: TRBV9
CDR3 protein: CASSTRTGAVGNTIYF
CDR3 DNA: TGTGCCAGCAGCACCCGGACAGGGGCGGTTGGAAACACCATATATTTT

D gene: .
J gene: TRBJ2-1
clone size: .
V gene: TRBV5-1
CDR3 protein: CASSLSRNVVLNEQFF
CDR3 DNA: TGCGCCAGCAGCCTCTCCCGGAATGTCGTACTAAATGAGCAGTTCTTC

D gene: .
J gene: TRBJ2-2
clone size: few
V gene: TRBV28
CDR3 protein: CASSPTGSHAGELFF
CDR3 DNA: TGTGCCAGCAGCCCTACAGGATCGCACGCCGGGGAGCTGTTTTTT

D gene: .
J gene: TRBJ2-2
clone size: .
V gene: TRBV28
CDR3 protein: CASSGLALYTGELFF
CDR3 DNA: TGTGCCAGCAGTGGTCTAGCGCTCTACACCGGGGAGCTGTTTTTT

D gene: TRBD1
J gene: TRBJ1-4
clone size: .
V gene: TRBV9
CDR3 protein: CASSVEDRANEKLFF
CDR3 DNA: TGTGCCAGCAGCGTAGAGGACAGGGCTAATGAAAAACTGTTTTTT

D gene: TRBD2
J gene: TRBJ2-1
clone size: .
V gene: TRBV13
CDR3 protein: CASSLGLAGDNEQFF
CDR3 DNA: TGTGCCAGCAGCTTAGGCCTAGCGGGGGACAATGAGCAGTTCTTC

D gene: .
J gene: TRBJ2-4
clone size: .
V gene: TRBV7-2
CDR3 protein: CASSSDSRVLAKNIQYF
CDR3 DNA: TGTGCCAGCAGCTCCGACAGTAGAGTTCTAGCCAAAAACATTCAGTACTTC

D gene: TRBD2
J gene: TRBJ2-5
clone size: .
V gene: TRBV20-1
CDR3 protein: CSASNLAGLAGGETQYF
CDR3 DNA: TGCAGTGCTAGTAACCTAGCCGGGCTAGCGGGAGGAGAGACCCAGTACTTC

D gene: TRBD2
J gene: TRBJ2-1
clone size: .
V gene: TRBV28
CDR3 protein: CASSRLAGSYNEQFF
CDR3 DNA: TGTGCCAGCAGTAGGCTAGCGGGATCCTACAATGAGCAGTTCTTC

D gene: TRBD2
J gene: TRBJ2-1
clone size: .
V gene: TRBV5-1
CDR3 protein: CASSLSEFSGSRNEQFF
CDR3 DNA: TGCGCCAGCAGCTTGTCCGAATTTAGCGGGAGTAGAAATGAGCAGTTCTTC

D gene: TRBD1
J gene: TRBJ1-6
clone size: few
V gene: TRBV30
CDR3 protein: CAWRGQGDSPLHF
CDR3 DNA: TGTGCCTGGAGAGGACAGGGCGATTCACCCCTCCACTTT

D gene: .
J gene: TRBJ1-2
clone size: .
V gene: TRBV6-1
CDR3 protein: CASSDGALEDYGYTF
CDR3 DNA: TGTGCCAGCAGTGATGGTGCGCTTGAAGACTATGGCTACACCTTC

D gene: TRBD2
J gene: TRBJ2-3
clone size: .
V gene: TRBV3-1/TRBV3-2
CDR3 protein: CASSQKTSAASTDTQYF
CDR3 DNA: TGTGCCAGCAGCCAGAAGACTAGCGCAGCTAGCACAGATACGCAGTATTTT

D gene: .
J gene: TRBJ2-7
clone size: .
V gene: TRBV4-2
CDR3 protein: CASSLRSEFSYEQYF
CDR3 DNA: TGTGCCAGCAGCTTGCGATCCGAGTTCTCCTACGAGCAGTACTTC

D gene: TRBD2
J gene: TRBJ2-5
clone size: .
V gene: TRBV24-1
CDR3 protein: CATSAIGTSGRAGTETQYF
CDR3 DNA: TGTGCCACCAGTGCCATTGGCACTAGCGGGAGGGCGGGGACAGAGACCCAGTACTTC

D gene: TRBD1
J gene: TRBJ2-7
clone size: .
V gene: TRBV6-5
CDR3 protein: CASSYGTASPEQYF
CDR3 DNA: TGTGCCAGCAGTTACGGGACAGCCTCCCCGGAGCAGTACTTC

D gene: .
J gene: TRBJ1-5
clone size: .
V gene: TRBV5-4
CDR3 protein: CASSPRVRPLNRPQHF
CDR3 DNA: TGTGCCAGCAGCCCACGGGTAAGGCCCTTAAATCGGCCCCAGCATTTT